This T cell receptor beta chain was profiled in a study of vaccination effects on CD4 cells after COVID-19. On the study more broadly: It was a median of 72 days after the second dose that post-vaccine samples were obtained. The study's findings and limits: Few convalescent patients were studied, and early post-infection samples were lacking. Infection- and vaccine-induced clones contracted markedly late after vaccination. Common cold coronavirus cross-reactivity was shown by only 1 of 255 vaccine-induced clones in healthy vaccinees.

Expansion with viral peptide pools was applied to antigen-specific CD4+ T cells by the ViraFEST assay prior to sequencing. Upon completion of more than eight days in culture, CD4+ T cells were isolated. Vaccination of participants consisted of two doses of either the BNT162b2 or mRNA-1273 vaccine. There are 13 residues in the CDR3. The germline CDR1 and CDR2 sequences are SGDLS and YYNGEE. The V and J ends lost 6 bases and 6 bases respectively, with 12 bases between them. Libraries were prepared by immunoSEQ multiplex PCR; TCRdb keeps only in-frame clonotypes and omits some of them. The table records tens of thousands of clones, around 81% of them present only once. About this clone itself: Antigen unknown.

The sequence was obtained from a human donor who received a COVID-19 vaccine. This specimen consisted of CD4+ T cells from PBMCs cultured with HCoV-229E spike peptides, obtained after COVID-19 vaccination. The rearrangement joins TRBV9 to TRBJ2-2; possibly TRBD1 or TRBD2 for D (6 bases each). CDR3 protein: CASTKGGPGELFF. DNA for the CDR3: TGTGCCAGCACCAAGGGGGGTCCCGGGGAGCTGTTTTTT.